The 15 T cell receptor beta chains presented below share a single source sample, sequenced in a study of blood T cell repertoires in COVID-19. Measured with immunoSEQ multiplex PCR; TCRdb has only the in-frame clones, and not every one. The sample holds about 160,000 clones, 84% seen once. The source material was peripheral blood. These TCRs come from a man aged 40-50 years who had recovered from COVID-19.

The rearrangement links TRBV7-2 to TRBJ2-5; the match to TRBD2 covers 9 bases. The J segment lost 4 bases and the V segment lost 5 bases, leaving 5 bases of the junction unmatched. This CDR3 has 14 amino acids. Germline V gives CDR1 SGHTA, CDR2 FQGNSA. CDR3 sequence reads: CASSVDSGRETQYF. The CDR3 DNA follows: TGTGCCAGCAGCGTCGATAGCGGGAGAGAGACCCAGTACTTC.

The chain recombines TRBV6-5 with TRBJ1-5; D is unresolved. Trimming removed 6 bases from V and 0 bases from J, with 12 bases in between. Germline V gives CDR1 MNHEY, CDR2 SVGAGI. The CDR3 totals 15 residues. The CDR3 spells CASSREAYSNQPQHF. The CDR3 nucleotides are TGTGCCAGCAGCCGGGAGGCGTATAGCAATCAGCCCCAGCATTTT.

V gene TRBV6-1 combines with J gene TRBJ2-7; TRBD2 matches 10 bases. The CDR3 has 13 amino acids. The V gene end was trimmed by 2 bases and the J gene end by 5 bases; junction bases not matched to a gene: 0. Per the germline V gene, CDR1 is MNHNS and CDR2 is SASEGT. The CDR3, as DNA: TGTGCCAGCAGTGAACTAGCGGGAGACGAGCAGTACTTC. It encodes CASSELAGDEQYF.

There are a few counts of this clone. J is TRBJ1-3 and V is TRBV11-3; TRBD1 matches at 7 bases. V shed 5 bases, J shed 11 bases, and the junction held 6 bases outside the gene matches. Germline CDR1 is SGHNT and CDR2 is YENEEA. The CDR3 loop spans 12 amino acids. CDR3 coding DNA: TGTGCCAGCAGCGGGGACAGCGGCTCCATATATTTT. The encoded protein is CASSGDSGSIYF.

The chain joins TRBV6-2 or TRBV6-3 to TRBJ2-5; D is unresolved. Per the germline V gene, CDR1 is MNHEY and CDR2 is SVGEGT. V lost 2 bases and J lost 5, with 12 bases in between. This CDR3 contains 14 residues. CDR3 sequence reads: CASSYGAHGETQYF. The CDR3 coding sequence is TGTGCCAGCAGTTACGGAGCCCACGGGGAGACCCAGTACTTC.

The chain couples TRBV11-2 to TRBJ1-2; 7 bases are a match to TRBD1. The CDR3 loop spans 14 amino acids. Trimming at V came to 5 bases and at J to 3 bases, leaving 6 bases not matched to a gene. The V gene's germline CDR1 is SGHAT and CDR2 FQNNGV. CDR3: CASSPRQGHYGYTF. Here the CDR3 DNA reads TGTGCCAGCAGCCCCAGACAGGGACACTATGGCTACACCTTC.

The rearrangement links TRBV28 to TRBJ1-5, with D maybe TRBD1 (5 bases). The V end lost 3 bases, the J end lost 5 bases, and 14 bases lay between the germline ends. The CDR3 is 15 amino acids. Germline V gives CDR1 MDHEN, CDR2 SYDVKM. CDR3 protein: CASSLAGSGDQPQHF. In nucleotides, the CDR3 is TGTGCCAGCAGTTTGGCAGGGTCGGGCGATCAGCCCCAGCATTTT.

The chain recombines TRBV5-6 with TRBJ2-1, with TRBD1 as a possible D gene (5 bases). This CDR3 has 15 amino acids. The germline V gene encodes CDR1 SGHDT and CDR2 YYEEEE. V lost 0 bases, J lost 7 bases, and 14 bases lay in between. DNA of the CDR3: TGTGCCAGCAGCTTGGCCGTCAGGGTGCGGAATGAGCAGTTCTTC. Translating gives CASSLAVRVRNEQFF.

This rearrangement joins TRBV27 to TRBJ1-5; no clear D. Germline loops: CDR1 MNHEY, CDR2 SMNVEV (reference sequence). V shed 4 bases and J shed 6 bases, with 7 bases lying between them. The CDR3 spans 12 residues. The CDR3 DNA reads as TGTGCCAGCAGTTCGGGGAGTCAGCCCCAGCATTTT. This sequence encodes CASSSGSQPQHF.

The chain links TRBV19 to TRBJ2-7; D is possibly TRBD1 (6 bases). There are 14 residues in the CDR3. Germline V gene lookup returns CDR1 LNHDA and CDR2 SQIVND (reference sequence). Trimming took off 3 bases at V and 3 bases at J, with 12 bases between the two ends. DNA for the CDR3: TGTGCCAGTAGTATTCAGGGGCGGTTCTACGAGCAGTACTTC. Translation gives CASSIQGRFYEQYF. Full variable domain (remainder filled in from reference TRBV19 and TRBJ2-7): DGGITQSPKYLFRKEGQNVTLSCEQNLNHDAMYWYRQDPGQGLRLIYYSQIVNDFQKGDIAEGYSVSREKKESFPLTVTSAQKNPTAFYLCASSIQGRFYEQYFGPGTRLTVT.

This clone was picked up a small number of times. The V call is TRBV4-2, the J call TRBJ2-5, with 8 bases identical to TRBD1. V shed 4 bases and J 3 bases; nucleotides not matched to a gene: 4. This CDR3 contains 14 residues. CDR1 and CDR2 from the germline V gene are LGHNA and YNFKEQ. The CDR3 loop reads CASSPGQEEETQYF. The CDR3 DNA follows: TGTGCCAGCAGCCCGGGACAGGAAGAAGAGACCCAGTACTTC.

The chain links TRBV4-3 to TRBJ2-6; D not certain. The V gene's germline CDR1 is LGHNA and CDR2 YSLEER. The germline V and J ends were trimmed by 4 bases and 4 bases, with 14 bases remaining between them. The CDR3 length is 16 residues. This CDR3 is CASSLRGVAGANVLTF. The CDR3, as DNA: TGCGCCAGCAGCCTCAGAGGAGTGGCGGGGGCCAACGTCCTGACTTTC.

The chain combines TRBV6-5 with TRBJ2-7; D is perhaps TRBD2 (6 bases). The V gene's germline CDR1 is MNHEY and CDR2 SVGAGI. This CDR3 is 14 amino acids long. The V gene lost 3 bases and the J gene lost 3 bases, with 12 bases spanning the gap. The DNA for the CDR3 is TGTGCCAGCAGTTATGGGACTTCGGGCTACGAGCAGTACTTC. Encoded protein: CASSYGTSGYEQYF.

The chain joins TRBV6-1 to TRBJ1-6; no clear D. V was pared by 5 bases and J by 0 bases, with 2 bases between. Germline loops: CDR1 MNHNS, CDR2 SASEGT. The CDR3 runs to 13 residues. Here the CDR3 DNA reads TGTGCCAGCAGTTACTCCTATAATTCACCCCTCCACTTT. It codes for CASSYSYNSPLHF.

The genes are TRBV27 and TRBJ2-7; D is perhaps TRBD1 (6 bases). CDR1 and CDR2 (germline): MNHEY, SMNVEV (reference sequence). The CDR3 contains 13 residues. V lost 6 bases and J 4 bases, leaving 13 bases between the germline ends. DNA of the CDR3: TGTGCCAGCAGCTTGACAGGAGATTACGAGCAGTACTTC. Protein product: CASSLTGDYEQYF.